This T cell receptor (beta chain) was sequenced during a study of blood T cell repertoires in COVID-19. Produced via immunoSEQ multiplex PCR; TCRdb's table is partial and in-frame only. The sample records approximately 400,000 clones, roughly 90% being singletons. CDR3 length equals 16 residues. The V gene's germline CDR1 is SGHRS and CDR2 YFSETQ. V lost 0 bases and J lost 5; bases outside the gene matches: 7. This sequence was found in a man aged 35 to 55 with acute or convalescent COVID-19. The V call is TRBV5-1, the J call TRBJ2-1; 8 bases are shared with TRBD1. Sequenced sample: peripheral blood. The CDR3 protein is CASSLAATGADNEQFF. The CDR3 DNA reads as TGCGCCAGCAGCTTGGCCGCGACAGGGGCGGACAATGAGCAGTTCTTC.